Following are 29 T cell receptor beta chains from one sample sequenced in a study of shared clonotypes between healthy human individuals (dated by TCRdb to about 2020). Library creation used the immunoSEQ multiplex PCR assay. TCRdb limited this immuneACCESS table to in-frame rearrangements with V and J called. A share of clones is missing; checked studies link under half to unresolved V genes, and the rest is unexplained. The sample contains 2 million to 3 million clones, 90% to 95% of them found a single time. The top ten clonotypes cover 0.36% of the sample. Sequenced input: naive CD4+ T cells from PBMCs. What this sample's cell subset or site label stands for: CD45RA+ positively selected. All receptors come from a man in his late teens or twenties in good health. Some clones in this sample may be carry-over from other donors' samples.

The chain couples TRBV29-1 to TRBJ2-3; TRBD2 aligns across 8 bases. The germline V gene encodes CDR1 SQVTM and CDR2 ANQGSEA. The V and J ends lost 8 bases and 4 bases, in that order; junction bases with no gene match: 11. The CDR3 contains 14 residues. The DNA of the CDR3 is TGCAGCCCCGGGGGGGGGAGCTCTGCAGATACGCAGTATTTT. Amino acid sequence: CSPGGGSSADTQYF.

This chain connects TRBV7-9 to TRBJ2-7; 9 nucleotides match TRBD1. The CDR3 is made up of 14 amino acids. The V and J ends lost 3 bases and 7 bases, in that order; junction bases with no gene match: 7. CDR1 is SEHNR, CDR2 FQNEAQ, per germline (reference sequence). CDR3 nucleotides: TGTGCCAGCAGCTTCGAAGGGACAGGGTTAGAGCAGTACTTC. It codes for CASSFEGTGLEQYF.

In the case of this clone: Since a much larger clone is just one base distant, this may be a read error. The chain joins TRBV11-3 to TRBJ2-7; D is ambiguous. V lost 4 bases and J 2 bases, leaving 0 bases between the germline ends. The germline gives CDR1 SGHNT, CDR2 YENEEA. This CDR3 region has 10 residues. The DNA of the CDR3 is TGTGCCAGCAGCTCCTACGAGCAGTACTTC. Translating gives CASSSYEQYF.

The rearrangement links TRBV6-4 to TRBJ1-1, with TRBD1 matching over 8 bases. With V trimmed by 6 bases and J by 1 base, 7 bases remained unmatched. This CDR3 has 15 amino acids. The germline gives CDR1 MRHNA, CDR2 SNTAGT. The chain's CDR3 is CASRLRTGTNTEAFF. CDR3 nucleotides: TGTGCCAGCAGGCTACGGACAGGGACGAACACTGAAGCTTTCTTT.

The rearrangement uses TRBV4-1 and TRBJ1-2; D gene unclear. This CDR3 contains 13 residues. Per the germline V gene, CDR1 is MGHRA and CDR2 is YSYEKL. Trimming took 4 bases from V and 7 from J, leaving 13 bases between them. CDR3 loop: CASSPAGSAGYTF. CDR3 bases: TGCGCCAGCAGCCCCGCGGGGAGCGCTGGCTACACCTTC.

This chain joins TRBV7-2 and TRBJ1-1; unclear D gene. V was cut by 3 bases and J by 1 base, with 9 bases left in between. Per the germline V gene, CDR1 is SGHTA and CDR2 is FQGNSA. The CDR3 runs to 14 residues. For the CDR3, the DNA is TGTGCCAGCAGCTTCCTACGGACGAACACTGAAGCTTTCTTT. As protein: CASSFLRTNTEAFF.

The chain combines TRBV6-1 with TRBJ1-3, with D possibly being TRBD1 (5 bases). The CDR3 totals 14 residues. Germline V CDR1 and CDR2: MNHNS, SASEGT. V was pared by 5 bases and J by 4 bases, with 12 bases between. The CDR3: CASSRRGVGNTIYF. In DNA form, the CDR3 reads TGTGCCAGCAGTCGTAGGGGAGTAGGAAACACCATATATTTT.

This chain uses TRBV5-1 with TRBJ2-7; 9 nucleotides align to TRBD1. The CDR3 covers 15 residues. Germline trimming cut 0 bases from V and 6 bases from J; bases unmatched to any gene: 7. From germline, CDR1 is SGHRS and CDR2 YFSETQ. DNA of the CDR3: TGCGCCAGCAGCTTGGTTCTGGGACAGGGTATCGAGCAGTACTTC. As protein: CASSLVLGQGIEQYF.

Only one count was recorded for this clone. The chain recombines TRBV5-1 with TRBJ2-7; possible D gene TRBD1, 6 bases. The length of the CDR3 is 15 residues. The V end lost 4 bases, the J end lost 3 bases, and 17 bases lay between the germline ends. Per germline, CDR1 SGHRS and CDR2 YFSETQ. The CDR3 spells CASSLSGTYSYEQYF. The CDR3 nucleotides read TGCGCCAGCAGCCTTTCCGGGACATACAGCTACGAGCAGTACTTC. Looking up the rest from reference TRBV5-1 and TRBJ2-7 gives the full variable domain: KAGVTQTPRYLIKTRGQQVTLSCSPISGHRSVSWYQQTPGQGLQFLFEYFSETQRNKGNFPGRFSGRQFSNSRSEMNVSTLELGDSALYLCASSLSGTYSYEQYFGPGTRLTVT.

The V gene is TRBV6-1, the J gene TRBJ1-1; D uncertain. Trimming removed 4 bases at V and 3 bases at J, with 9 bases between. The germline gives CDR1 MNHNS, CDR2 SASEGT. This CDR3 spans 13 amino acids. CDR3 sequence (DNA): TGTGCCAGCAGTGGGCAGTCCTACACTGAAGCTTTCTTT. This translates into CASSGQSYTEAFF.

The rearrangement joins TRBV18 to TRBJ2-5; possible D gene TRBD1, 6 bases. Germline lookup yields CDR1 KGHSH and CDR2 LQKENI. CDR3 length equals 16 residues. V lost 4 bases and J lost 1, with 16 bases in between. CDR3: CASSQGQSPTQETQYF. The CDR3 region has the DNA TGTGCCAGCTCACAAGGACAGTCCCCCACCCAAGAGACCCAGTACTTC.

This chain uses TRBV29-1 with TRBJ1-2; D is undetermined. CDR1 and CDR2 (germline): SQVTM, ANQGSEA. The CDR3 has 14 amino acids. The V end lost 3 bases, the J end lost 0 bases, and 11 bases lay between the germline ends. CDR3 amino acids: CSVESQIPNYGYTF. CDR3 sequence (DNA): TGCAGCGTTGAGTCCCAGATCCCTAACTATGGCTACACCTTC.

This clone was counted a single time. The V gene is TRBV27, the J gene TRBJ2-2; D is unclear. Germline-derived CDR1 and CDR2 are MNHEY and SMNVEV (reference sequence). CDR3 length: 14 residues. Trimming left V 6 bases short and J 1 base short, with 9 bases between. The CDR3 protein is CASRGRWNTGELFF. In nucleotides, the CDR3 is TGTGCCAGCAGAGGACGCTGGAACACCGGGGAGCTGTTTTTT.

The rearrangement joins TRBV10-2 to TRBJ1-1; D is possibly TRBD1 (6 bases). The CDR3 is 14 residues long. CDR1 WSHSY and CDR2 SAAADI come from the germline V gene. The V and J ends lost 6 bases and 1 base respectively, with 12 bases between them. As DNA, the CDR3 is TGCGCCAGCAGGCAGGGGCTACAGAACACTGAAGCTTTCTTT. It codes for CASRQGLQNTEAFF.

This chain links TRBV18 with TRBJ1-6; the D gene is possibly TRBD1 (5 bases). This CDR3 spans 16 amino acids. From germline, CDR1 is KGHSH and CDR2 LQKENI. V was pared by 6 bases and J by 9 bases, with 21 bases between. DNA for the CDR3: TGTGCCAGCTCCCCAACGACCGGGACTCTAAGTTCACCCCTCCACTTT. Translation gives CASSPTTGTLSSPLHF.

This chain connects TRBV5-1 to TRBJ1-3; a possible D gene is TRBD1 (6 bases). Germline-derived CDR1 and CDR2 are SGHRS and YFSETQ. This CDR3 is built from 16 residues. V gave up 0 bases and J gave up 7 bases, with 17 bases separating them. The CDR3 region is CASSLEGQSSRNTIYF. The CDR3 DNA follows: TGCGCCAGCAGCTTGGAGGGACAATCCTCAAGGAACACCATATATTTT.

The chain uses TRBV7-2 and TRBJ2-7; 13 nucleotides align to TRBD2. V was clipped by 2 bases and J by 0 bases; unmatched bases: 7. Germline-derived CDR1 and CDR2 are SGHTA and FQGNSA. The CDR3 consists of 18 residues. The CDR3 loop is CASSLSGTSGVSSYEQYF. CDR3 sequence (DNA): TGTGCCAGCAGCTTAAGTGGGACTAGCGGGGTGAGCTCCTACGAGCAGTACTTC.

This clone was detected only a few times. The V call is TRBV7-9, the J call TRBJ2-1; no reliable D call. There are 14 residues in the CDR3. Germline-derived CDR1 and CDR2 are SEHNR and FQNEAQ (reference sequence). Trimming left V 4 bases short and J 8 bases short, with 15 bases between. For the CDR3, the DNA is TGTGCCAGCAGCTCCCACGGACCGGGCTATGAGCAGTTCTTC. Its translation: CASSSHGPGYEQFF.

The chain recombines TRBV4-2 with TRBJ2-3, with no clear D. Germline V CDR1 and CDR2: LGHNA, YNFKEQ. The CDR3 covers 14 residues. Trimming cost V 4 bases and J 2 bases, with 10 bases left between them. The CDR3 nucleotides are TGTGCCAGCAGCCGTCGAGAGAACACAGATACGCAGTATTTT. It is translated as CASSRRENTDTQYF.

The chain uses TRBV7-2 and TRBJ2-7; D is unclear. CDR3 length equals 14 residues. Trimming stripped 1 base from V and 2 bases from J, with 9 bases between. Per germline, CDR1 SGHTA and CDR2 FQGNSA. The CDR3 spells CASSLEARAYEQYF. For the CDR3, the DNA is TGTGCCAGCAGCTTAGAGGCAAGGGCCTACGAGCAGTACTTC.

Of note for this clone: Distinct nucleotide sequences in the sample also encode this CDR3. The chain carries TRBV5-1 and TRBJ1-2; 12 bases align to TRBD1. The ends lost 0 bases at V and 8 bases at J; junction bases unmatched: 8. CDR3 length: 16 amino acids. CDR1 is SGHRS and CDR2 is YFSETQ in the germline V gene. This chain's CDR3 is CASSLDRDRGLRGYTF. For the CDR3, the DNA is TGCGCCAGCAGCTTGGACCGGGACAGGGGGCTAAGAGGCTACACCTTC.

The chain uses TRBV27 and TRBJ1-1; D is unresolved. Germline CDR1 is MNHEY and CDR2 is SMNVEV (reference sequence). This CDR3 spans 13 amino acids. V shed 5 bases and J shed 7 bases, with 14 bases lying between them. CDR3 amino acids: CASSPRVVNEAFF. The CDR3 nucleotides are TGTGCCAGCAGTCCCCGAGTGGTTAATGAAGCTTTCTTT.

The rearrangement joins TRBV29-1 to TRBJ1-3; D is possibly TRBD1 (5 bases). The germline gives CDR1 SQVTM, CDR2 ANQGSEA. This CDR3 comprises 16 residues. V shed 5 bases and J shed 4 bases, with 21 bases lying between them. Written as DNA, the CDR3 is TGCAGCGTTTCCCCGAACGCAGGGCGTGAAGGAAACACCATATATTTT. Encoded protein: CSVSPNAGREGNTIYF.

This sequence joins TRBV7-9 and TRBJ2-1; D is uncertain. Per the germline V gene, CDR1 is SEHNR and CDR2 is FQNEAQ (reference sequence). This CDR3 is built from 14 residues. Trimming left V 4 bases short and J 5 bases short, with 12 bases between. For the CDR3, the DNA is TGTGCCAGCAGCTGGCTATCGCTTCACAATGAGCAGTTCTTC. It translates to CASSWLSLHNEQFF.

CDR3 sequence: CASSFTGPNEKLFF. CDR3 in DNA: TGTGCCAGCAGCTTTACGGGCCCAAATGAAAAACTGTTTTTT. This chain connects TRBV7-9 to TRBJ1-4; D unclear. The germline CDR1 and CDR2 sequences are SEHNR and FQNEAQ (reference sequence). The V gene lost 3 bases and the J gene lost 5 bases, with 10 bases spanning the gap. This CDR3 comprises 14 residues.

The chain has TRBV29-1 and TRBJ2-2; 8 bases match TRBD2. The CDR3 is 15 residues long. V lost 6 bases and J lost 0; bases outside the gene matches: 6. Germline assignment: CDR1 SQVTM and CDR2 ANQGSEA. DNA of the CDR3: TGCAGCGTGGATCTAGCGGGCTCGAACACCGGGGAGCTGTTTTTT. Its protein is CSVDLAGSNTGELFF.

V usage is TRBV30 and J usage is TRBJ2-1, with D perhaps TRBD2 (5 bases). In germline, CDR1 is GTSNPN, CDR2 SVGIG (reference sequence). V lost 4 bases, J lost 3 bases, and 10 bases lay in between. This CDR3 is 13 amino acids long. The CDR3 here is CAWTEENYNEQFF. DNA for the CDR3: TGTGCCTGGACGGAGGAGAACTACAATGAGCAGTTCTTC.

The V and J genes are TRBV10-1 and TRBJ2-3; a possible D gene is TRBD2 (5 bases). V lost 2 bases to trimming and J lost 5 bases, with 17 bases between them. Germline V CDR1 and CDR2: WNHNN, SYGVQD (reference sequence). This CDR3 is 16 amino acids long. DNA of the CDR3: TGCGCCAGCAGTGAGGGGCTAGCTGGTTCCCGAGATACGCAGTATTTT. It encodes CASSEGLAGSRDTQYF.

V usage is TRBV21-1 and J usage is TRBJ1-2. TRBV21-1 is classified as a pseudogene. CDR3 length: 14 amino acids. The CDR3 sequence: CAIGRATAFYGYTF. The CDR3 DNA sequence: TGTGCCATCGGGAGAGCGACAGCTTTCTATGGCTACACCTTC.